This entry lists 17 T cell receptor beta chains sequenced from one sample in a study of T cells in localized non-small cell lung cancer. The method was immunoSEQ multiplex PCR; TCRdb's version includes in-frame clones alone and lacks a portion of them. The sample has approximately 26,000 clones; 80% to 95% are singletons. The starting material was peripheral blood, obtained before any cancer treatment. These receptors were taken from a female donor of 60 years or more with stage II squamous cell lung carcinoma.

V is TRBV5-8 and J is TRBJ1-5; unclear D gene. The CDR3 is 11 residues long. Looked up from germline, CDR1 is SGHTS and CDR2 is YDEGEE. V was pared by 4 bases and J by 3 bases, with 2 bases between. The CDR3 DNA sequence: TGTGCCAGCAGCCCCAATCAGCCCCAGCATTTT. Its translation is CASSPNQPQHF.

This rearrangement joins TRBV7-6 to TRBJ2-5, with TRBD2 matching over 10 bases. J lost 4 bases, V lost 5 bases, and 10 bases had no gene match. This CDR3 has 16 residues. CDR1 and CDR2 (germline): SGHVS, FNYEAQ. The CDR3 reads CASSTRSSGGRETQYF. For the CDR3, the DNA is TGTGCCAGCAGCACCCGGTCTAGCGGGGGTCGAGAGACCCAGTACTTC.

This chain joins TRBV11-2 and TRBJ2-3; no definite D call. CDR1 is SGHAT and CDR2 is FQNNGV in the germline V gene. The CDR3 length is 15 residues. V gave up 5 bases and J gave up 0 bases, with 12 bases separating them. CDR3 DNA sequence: TGTGCCAGCAGCCCCCGCGACTCTAGCACAGATACGCAGTATTTT. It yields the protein CASSPRDSSTDTQYF. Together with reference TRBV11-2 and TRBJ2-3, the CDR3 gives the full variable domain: EAGVAQSPRYKIIEKRQSVAFWCNPISGHATLYWYQQILGQGPKLLIQFQNNGVVDDSQLPKDRFSAERLKGVDSTLKIQPAKLEDSAVYLCASSPRDSSTDTQYFGPGTRLTVL.

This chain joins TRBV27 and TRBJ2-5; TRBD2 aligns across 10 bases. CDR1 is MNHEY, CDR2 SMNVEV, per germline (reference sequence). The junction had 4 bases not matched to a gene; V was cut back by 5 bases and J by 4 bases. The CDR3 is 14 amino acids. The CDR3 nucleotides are TGTGCCAGCAGTAAGCGGGGGGGCGTAGAGACCCAGTACTTC. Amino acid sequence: CASSKRGGVETQYF.

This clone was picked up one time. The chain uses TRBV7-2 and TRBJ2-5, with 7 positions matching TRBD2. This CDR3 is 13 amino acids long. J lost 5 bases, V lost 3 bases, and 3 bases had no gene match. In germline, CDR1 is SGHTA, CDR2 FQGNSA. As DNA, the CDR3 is TGTGCCAGCAGCTTTCTGGGGGGGGAGACCCAGTACTTC. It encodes CASSFLGGETQYF.

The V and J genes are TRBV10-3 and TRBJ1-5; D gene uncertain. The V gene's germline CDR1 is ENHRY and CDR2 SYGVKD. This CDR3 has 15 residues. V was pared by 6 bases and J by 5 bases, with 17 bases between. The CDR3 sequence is CAIRSDEGGDQPQHF. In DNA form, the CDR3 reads TGTGCCATCAGGTCGGACGAGGGAGGTGATCAGCCCCAGCATTTT.

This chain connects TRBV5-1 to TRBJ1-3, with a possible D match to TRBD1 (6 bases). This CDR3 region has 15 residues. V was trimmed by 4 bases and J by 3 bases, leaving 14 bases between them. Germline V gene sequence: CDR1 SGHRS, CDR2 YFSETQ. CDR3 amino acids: CASSPEGGYGNTIYF. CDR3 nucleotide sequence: TGCGCCAGCAGCCCCGAGGGGGGGTATGGAAACACCATATATTTT.

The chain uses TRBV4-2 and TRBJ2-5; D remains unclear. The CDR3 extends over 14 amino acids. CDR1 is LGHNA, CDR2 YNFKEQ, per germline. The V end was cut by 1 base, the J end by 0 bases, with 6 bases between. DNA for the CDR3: TGTGCCAGCAGCCAAGTTCGAGACCAAGAGACCCAGTACTTC. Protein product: CASSQVRDQETQYF.

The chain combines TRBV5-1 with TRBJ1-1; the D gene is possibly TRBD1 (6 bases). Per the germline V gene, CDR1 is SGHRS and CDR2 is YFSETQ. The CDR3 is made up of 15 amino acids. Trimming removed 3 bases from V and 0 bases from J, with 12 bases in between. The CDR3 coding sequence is TGCGCCAGCAGCTCCATTCAGGGGATGAACACTGAAGCTTTCTTT. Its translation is CASSSIQGMNTEAFF.

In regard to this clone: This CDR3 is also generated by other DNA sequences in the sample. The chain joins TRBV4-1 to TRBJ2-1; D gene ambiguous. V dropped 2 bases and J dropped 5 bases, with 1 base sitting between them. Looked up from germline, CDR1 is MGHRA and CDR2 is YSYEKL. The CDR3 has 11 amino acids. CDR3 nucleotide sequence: TGCGCCAGCAGCCAAAACAATGAGCAGTTCTTC. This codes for CASSQNNEQFF.

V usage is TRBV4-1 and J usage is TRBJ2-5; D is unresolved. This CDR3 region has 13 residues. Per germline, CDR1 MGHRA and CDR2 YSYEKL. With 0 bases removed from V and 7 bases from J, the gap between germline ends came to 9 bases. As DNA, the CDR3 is TGCGCCAGCAGCCAAGATAGGATGGGGACCCAGTACTTC. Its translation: CASSQDRMGTQYF.

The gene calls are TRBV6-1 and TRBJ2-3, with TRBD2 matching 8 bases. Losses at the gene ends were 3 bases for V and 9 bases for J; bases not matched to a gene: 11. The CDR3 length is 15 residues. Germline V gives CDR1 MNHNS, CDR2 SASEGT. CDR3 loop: CASSEERESKGTQYF. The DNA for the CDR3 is TGTGCCAGCAGTGAGGAGCGGGAGTCTAAGGGCACGCAGTATTTT.

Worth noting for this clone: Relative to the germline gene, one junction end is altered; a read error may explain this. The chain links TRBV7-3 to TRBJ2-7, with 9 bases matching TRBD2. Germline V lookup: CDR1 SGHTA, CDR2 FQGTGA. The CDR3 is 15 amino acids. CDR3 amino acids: CASSLTLAGSSEQYF. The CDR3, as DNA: TGTGCCAGCAGCTTAACCCTAGCGGGGTCCTCCGAGCAGTACTTC.

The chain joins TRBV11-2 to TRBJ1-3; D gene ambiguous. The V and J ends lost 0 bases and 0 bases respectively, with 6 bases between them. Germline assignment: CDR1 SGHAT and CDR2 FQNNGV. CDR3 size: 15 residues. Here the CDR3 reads CASSLDSRSGNTIYF. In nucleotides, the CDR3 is TGTGCCAGCAGCTTAGATAGCCGCTCTGGAAACACCATATATTTT.

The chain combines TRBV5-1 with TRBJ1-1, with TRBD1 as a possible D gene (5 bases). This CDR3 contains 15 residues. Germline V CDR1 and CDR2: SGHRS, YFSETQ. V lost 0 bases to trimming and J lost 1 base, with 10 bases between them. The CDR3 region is CASSLVLDRNTEAFF. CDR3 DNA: TGCGCCAGCAGCTTGGTACTCGACAGGAACACTGAAGCTTTCTTT.

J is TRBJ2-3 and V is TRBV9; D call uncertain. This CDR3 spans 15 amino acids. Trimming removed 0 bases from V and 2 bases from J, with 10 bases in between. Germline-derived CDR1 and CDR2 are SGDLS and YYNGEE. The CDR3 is CASSVGHQYTDTQYF. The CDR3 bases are TGTGCCAGCAGCGTAGGGCACCAGTACACAGATACGCAGTATTTT.

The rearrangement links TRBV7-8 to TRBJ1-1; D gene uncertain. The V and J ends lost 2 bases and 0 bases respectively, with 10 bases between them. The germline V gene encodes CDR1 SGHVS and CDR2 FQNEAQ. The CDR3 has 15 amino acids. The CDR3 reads CASSLRALMNTEAFF. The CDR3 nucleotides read TGTGCCAGCAGCTTACGGGCACTTATGAACACTGAAGCTTTCTTT.